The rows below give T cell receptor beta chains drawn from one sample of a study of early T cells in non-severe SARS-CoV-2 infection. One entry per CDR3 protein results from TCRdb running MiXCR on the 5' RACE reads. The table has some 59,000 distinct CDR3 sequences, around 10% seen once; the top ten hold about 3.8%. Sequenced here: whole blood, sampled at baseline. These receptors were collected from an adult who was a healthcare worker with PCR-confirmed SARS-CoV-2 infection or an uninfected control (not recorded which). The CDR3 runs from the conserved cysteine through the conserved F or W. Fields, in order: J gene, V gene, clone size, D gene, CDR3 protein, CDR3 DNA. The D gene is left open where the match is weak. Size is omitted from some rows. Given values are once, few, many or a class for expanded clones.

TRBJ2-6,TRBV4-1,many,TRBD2,CASSQEVFLGLAGESGANVLTF,TGCGCCAGCAGCCAAGAGGTATTTCTGGGACTAGCGGGAGAATCTGGGGCCAACGTCCTGACTTTC
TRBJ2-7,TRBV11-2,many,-,CASSHLPVWGPDSYEQYF,TGTGCCAGCAGCCACCTACCTGTGTGGGGGCCCGATTCCTACGAGCAGTACTTC
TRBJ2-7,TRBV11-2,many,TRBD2,CASSFAAGGSSYEQYF,TGTGCCAGCAGCTTCGCAGCGGGGGGGAGCTCCTACGAGCAGTACTTC
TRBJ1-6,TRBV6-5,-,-,CASSYSLMEVNSPLHF,TGTGCCAGCAGTTACTCGTTGATGGAGGTGAATTCACCCCTCCACTTT
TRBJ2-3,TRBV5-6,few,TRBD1,CASATQGAATDTQYF,TGTGCCAGCGCCACTCAGGGGGCAGCCACAGATACGCAGTATTTT
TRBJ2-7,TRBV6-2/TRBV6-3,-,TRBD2,CASSYSRWTSGAGEQYF,TGTGCCAGCAGTTACTCGAGATGGACTAGCGGGGCGGGCGAGCAGTACTTC
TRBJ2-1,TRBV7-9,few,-,CASSLASNEQFF,TGTGCCAGCAGCTTAGCTAGCAATGAGCAGTTCTTC
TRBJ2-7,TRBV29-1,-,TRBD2,CSVEAGGGEQYF,TGCAGCGTCGAGGCGGGGGGCGGCGAGCAGTACTTC
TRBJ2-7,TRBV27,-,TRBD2,CASSYSGSYEQYF,TGTGCCAGCAGTTATAGCGGGAGTTACGAGCAGTACTTC
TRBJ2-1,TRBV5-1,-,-,CASSLVLDSYNEQFF,TGCGCCAGCAGCTTGGTCCTGGACTCCTACAATGAGCAGTTCTTC
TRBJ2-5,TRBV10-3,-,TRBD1,CAISESDRVQETQYF,TGTGCCATCAGTGAGTCGGACAGGGTCCAAGAGACCCAGTACTTC
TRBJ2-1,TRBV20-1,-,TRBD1,CSARADRGSYNEQFF,TGCAGTGCTAGAGCGGACAGGGGGTCCTACAATGAGCAGTTCTTC